The subject of this entry is one T cell receptor beta chain. Its antigen is not identified. The germline CDR1 and CDR2 sequences are SGHKS and YYEKEE (reference sequence). The CDR3 is 15 amino acids. V was pared by 2 bases and J by 0 bases, with 9 bases between. This PCR relied on a set of 60 Vbeta primers and 13 Jbeta primers. The repertoire was sequenced with immunoSEQ multiplex PCR; TCRdb's copy has only in-frame clones and lacks some. The repertoire holds about 160,000 clones, with roughly 80% as singletons. The sample belongs to a study of cytomegalovirus exposure and HLA in healthy donors. Study results and limitations: Later examination showed HLA-associated TCR beta chains had greater clonal expansion than equally common others. Among the CMV-associated chains, three were confirmed in vitro as specific for CMV antigens.

V gene TRBV5-5 combines with J gene TRBJ1-3; D not certain. The source is a female donor in good health and CMV-seronegative. The material sequenced was PBMCs. The chain's CDR3 is CASSFYGPSGNTIYF. The CDR3 region has the DNA TGTGCCAGCAGCTTCTACGGTCCCTCTGGAAACACCATATATTTT.